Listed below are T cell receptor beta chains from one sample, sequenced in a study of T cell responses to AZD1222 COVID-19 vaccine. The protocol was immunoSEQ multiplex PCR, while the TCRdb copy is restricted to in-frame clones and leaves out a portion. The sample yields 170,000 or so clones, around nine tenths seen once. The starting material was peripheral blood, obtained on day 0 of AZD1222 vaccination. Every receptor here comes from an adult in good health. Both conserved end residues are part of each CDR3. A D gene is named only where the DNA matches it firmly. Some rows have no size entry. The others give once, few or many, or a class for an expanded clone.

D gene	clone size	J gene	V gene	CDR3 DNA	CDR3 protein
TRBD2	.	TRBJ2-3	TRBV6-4	TGTGCCAGCAGTGTAGGCGGGGGGGCCACAGATACGCAGTATTTT	CASSVGGGATDTQYF
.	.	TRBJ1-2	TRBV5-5	TGTGCCAGCACCCAGGCGGGGATCCAGGGCTACACCTTC	CASTQAGIQGYTF
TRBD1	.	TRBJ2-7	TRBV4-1	TGCGCCAGCAGCCTAACTCCGGGACAGACCTACGAGCAGTACTTC	CASSLTPGQTYEQYF
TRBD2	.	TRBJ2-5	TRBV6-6	TGTGCCAGCAGCAATGGACTAGCGCGCGAGACCCAGTACTTC	CASSNGLARETQYF
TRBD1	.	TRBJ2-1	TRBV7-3	TGTGCCAGCAGCCCGGCCGATACAGGGGGGGAGCAGTTCTTC	CASSPADTGGEQFF
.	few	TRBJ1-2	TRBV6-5	TGTGCCAGCAGTACGGGGACGGTGAACTATGGCTACACCTTC	CASSTGTVNYGYTF
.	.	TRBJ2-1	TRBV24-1	TGTGCCACCGGGCGGGGAGGGGGCAATGAGCAGTTCTTC	CATGRGGGNEQFF
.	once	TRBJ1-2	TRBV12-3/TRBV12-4	TGTGCCAGCAGTTTGAACAGTAACTATGGCTACACCTTC	CASSLNSNYGYTF
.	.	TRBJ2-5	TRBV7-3	TGTGCCAGCAGCTTATTTGGCAGTCAAGAGACCCAGTACTTC	CASSLFGSQETQYF
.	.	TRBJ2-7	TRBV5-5	TGTGCCAGCAGCTTAAGCCTAGCGCGTTCCTACGAGCAGTACTTC	CASSLSLARSYEQYF
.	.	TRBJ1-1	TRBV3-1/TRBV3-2	TGTGCCAGCAGCTACAGGGAGGCTGAAGCTTTCTTT	CASSYREAEAFF
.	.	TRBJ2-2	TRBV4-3	TGCGCCAGCAGCCAAGTAATCGGGGAGCTGTTTTTT	CASSQVIGELFF
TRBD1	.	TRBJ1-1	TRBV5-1	TGCGCCAGCAGCCCCGGGACAGCCTTGAACACTGAAGCTTTCTTT	CASSPGTALNTEAFF
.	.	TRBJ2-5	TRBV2	TGTGCCAGCAGCGAACGGGAAAGGGAGACCCAGTACTTC	CASSERERETQYF
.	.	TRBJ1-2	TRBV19	TGTGCCAGTAGTATTGGGCTTGGGCCACAGACTAACTATGGCTACACCTTC	CASSIGLGPQTNYGYTF
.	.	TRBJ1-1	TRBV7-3	TGTGCCAGCAGCTTAAATATCAGGGCTGAAGCTTTCTTT	CASSLNIRAEAFF
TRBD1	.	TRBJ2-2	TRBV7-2	TGTGCCAGCAGCTTTCGGGCAGGGGGCGACACCGGGGAGCTGTTTTTT	CASSFRAGGDTGELFF
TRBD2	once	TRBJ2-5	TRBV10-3	TGTGCCACCCGCGCGGGGGGTGAGACCCAGTACTTC	CATRAGGETQYF
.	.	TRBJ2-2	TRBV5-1	TGCGCCAGCAGCCGCTACCAGGAGAACACCGGGGAGCTGTTTTTT	CASSRYQENTGELFF
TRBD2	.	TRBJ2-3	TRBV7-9	TGTGCCAGCAGCTCCGGACTAGCGGGGGTATCAGATACGCAGTATTTT	CASSSGLAGVSDTQYF